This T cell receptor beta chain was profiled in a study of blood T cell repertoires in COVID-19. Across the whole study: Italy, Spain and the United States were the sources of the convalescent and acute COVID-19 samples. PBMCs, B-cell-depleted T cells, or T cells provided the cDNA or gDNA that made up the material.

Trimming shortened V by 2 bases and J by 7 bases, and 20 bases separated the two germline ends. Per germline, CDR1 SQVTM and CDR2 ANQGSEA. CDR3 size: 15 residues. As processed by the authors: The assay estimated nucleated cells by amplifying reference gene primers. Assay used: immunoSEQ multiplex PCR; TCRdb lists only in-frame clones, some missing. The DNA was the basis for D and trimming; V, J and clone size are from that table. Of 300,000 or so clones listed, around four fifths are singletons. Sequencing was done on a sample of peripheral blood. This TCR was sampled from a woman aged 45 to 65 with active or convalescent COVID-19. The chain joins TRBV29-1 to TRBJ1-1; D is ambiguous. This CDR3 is CSVEKQSSPEFEAFF. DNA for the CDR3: TGCAGCGTTGAAAAGCAATCCTCGCCTGAGTTTGAAGCTTTCTTT.